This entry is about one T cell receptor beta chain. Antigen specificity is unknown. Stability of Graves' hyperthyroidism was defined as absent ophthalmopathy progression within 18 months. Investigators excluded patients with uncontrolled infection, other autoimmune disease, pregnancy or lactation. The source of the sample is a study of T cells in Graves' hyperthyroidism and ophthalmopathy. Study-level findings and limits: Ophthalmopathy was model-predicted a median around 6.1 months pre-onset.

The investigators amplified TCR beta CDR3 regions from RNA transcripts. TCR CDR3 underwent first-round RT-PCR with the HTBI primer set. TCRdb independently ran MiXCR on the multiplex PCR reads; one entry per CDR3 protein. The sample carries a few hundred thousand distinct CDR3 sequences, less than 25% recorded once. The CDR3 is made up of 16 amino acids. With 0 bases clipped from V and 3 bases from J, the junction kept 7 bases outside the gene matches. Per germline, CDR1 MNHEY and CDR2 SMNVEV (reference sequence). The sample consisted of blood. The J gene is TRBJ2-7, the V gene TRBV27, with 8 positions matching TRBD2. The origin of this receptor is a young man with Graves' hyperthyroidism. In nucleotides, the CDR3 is TGTGCCAGCAGTTTATCGTCTAGCGGGTCCTACTACGAGCAGTACTTC. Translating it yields CASSLSSSGSYYEQYF.